Shown below are 6 T cell receptor beta chains from a single sample sequenced in a study of blood T cell repertoires in COVID-19. TCRdb's table, derived via immunoSEQ multiplex PCR, lists solely in-frame clones and lacks some. The sample comprises fewer than 400,000 clones, over 80% of which are singletons, and just under 9% rests with the top ten. The material sequenced was PBMCs or T cells enriched from blood (not recorded which). The receptors stem from a young woman who had recovered from COVID-19.

The chain combines TRBV9 with TRBJ1-5, with 9 bases identical to TRBD1. The CDR3 extends over 15 amino acids. The V and J ends lost 3 bases and 6 bases, in that order; junction bases with no gene match: 7. Germline V lookup: CDR1 SGDLS, CDR2 YYNGEE. Written as DNA, the CDR3 is TGTGCCAGCAGCGCGGGACAGGGTAGAGCTCAGCCCCAGCATTTT. It encodes CASSAGQGRAQPQHF.

This chain connects TRBV7-7 to TRBJ2-2, with TRBD1 as a possible D gene (5 bases). Trimming left V 5 bases short and J 4 bases short, with 11 bases between. This CDR3 has 14 residues. Germline loops: CDR1 SSHAT, CDR2 FNYEAQ (reference sequence). CDR3 sequence: CASSPRVGTGELFF. CDR3 DNA: TGTGCCAGCAGCCCCAGGGTAGGCACCGGGGAGCTGTTTTTT. The full variable domain, with the rest looked up from reference TRBV7-7 and TRBJ2-2, is GAGVSQSPRYKVTKRGQDVTLRCDPISSHATLYWYQQALGQGPEFLTYFNYEAQPDKSGLPSDRFSAERPEGSISTLTIQRTEQRDSAMYRCASSPRVGTGELFFGEGSRLTVL.

In this sample, this clone turned up a few times. The CDR3 DNA reads TGCGCCAGCAGCCCTCAGGGTTTGGGCACTGAAGCTTTCTTT. It encodes CASSPQGLGTEAFF. The chain employs TRBV5-1 and TRBJ1-1; D possibly corresponds to TRBD1 (5 bases). The V end lost 4 bases, the J end lost 4 bases, and 14 bases lay between the germline ends. Germline V gene sequence: CDR1 SGHRS, CDR2 YFSETQ. The CDR3 extends over 14 amino acids. The entire variable domain, with the rest obtained from reference TRBV5-1 and TRBJ1-1, is as follows: KAGVTQTPRYLIKTRGQQVTLSCSPISGHRSVSWYQQTPGQGLQFLFEYFSETQRNKGNFPGRFSGRQFSNSRSEMNVSTLELGDSALYLCASSPQGLGTEAFFGQGTRLTVV.

The chain employs TRBV18 and TRBJ2-2, with D tentatively TRBD1 (5 bases). CDR1 is KGHSH and CDR2 is LQKENI in the germline V gene. The CDR3 covers 16 residues. The germline V and J ends were trimmed by 3 bases and 3 bases, with 14 bases remaining between them. The CDR3 reads CASSPTGLTDTGELFF. The CDR3 DNA follows: TGTGCCAGCTCACCTACAGGTTTGACGGACACCGGGGAGCTGTTTTTT.

A single count supports this clone. The chain uses TRBV7-2 and TRBJ1-2, with TRBD1 matching 10 bases. There are 16 residues in the CDR3. J gave up 8 bases and V 5 bases, and 14 bases lay outside the gene matches. Germline V gene lookup returns CDR1 SGHTA and CDR2 FQGNSA. CDR3 sequence (DNA): TGTGCCAGCAGCGTATCCCCGGGACAGGGGCCCCGGGGCTACACCTTC. This encodes CASSVSPGQGPRGYTF.

J is TRBJ2-7 and V is TRBV4-2; possible D gene TRBD1, 6 bases. The CDR3 extends over 15 amino acids. Trimming took 3 bases from V and 4 from J, leaving 16 bases between them. Germline CDR1 LGHNA, CDR2 YNFKEQ. CDR3 sequence (DNA): TGTGCCAGCAGCCAGGTGGCACAGGGTGGATACGAGCAGTACTTC. This gives the protein CASSQVAQGGYEQYF.